This T cell receptor beta chain comes out of a study of shared clonotypes between healthy human individuals. Several immunoSEQ plates received, in even portions, the genomic DNA of each subset. In the source study's methods: In the immunoSEQ data, sequences were junction-only and lacked quality scores, so filtering differed. Repertoires were generated with immunoSEQ multiplex PCR, while TCRdb's copy carries only in-frame clones and drops some. Clonal size and the V and J genes are those of that table, whereas D and trimming came from the DNA. This sample has about 2.1 million clones, with just under 95% found just once. Study-wide findings and caveats: Naive subsets generally exceeded memory subsets in estimated richness. In this cohort, only blood was sampled, and tissue repertoires likely differ.

In regard to this clone: What it binds is not known.

This CDR3 is 17 amino acids long. Unmatched junction bases numbered 14, after V lost 5 bases and J lost 4 bases. Germline CDR1 reads SGHVS; CDR2 reads FQNEAQ. Positive CCR7 selection of CD45RO-negative cells yielded the naive CD8 cells, and terminally differentiated effector memory CD45RA+ cells were excluded. The rearrangement uses TRBV7-8 and TRBJ2-7; 10 nucleotides match TRBD2. The sequence was collected from a man between 18 and 35 years old in good health. Some clones in this sample may be carry-over from other donors' samples. The sample consisted of naive CD8+ T cells from PBMCs. For the CDR3, the DNA is TGTGCCAGCAGCGGCAGTCTAGCGGGAGCCCTCATTTACGAGCAGTACTTC. Translation gives CASSGSLAGALIYEQYF.